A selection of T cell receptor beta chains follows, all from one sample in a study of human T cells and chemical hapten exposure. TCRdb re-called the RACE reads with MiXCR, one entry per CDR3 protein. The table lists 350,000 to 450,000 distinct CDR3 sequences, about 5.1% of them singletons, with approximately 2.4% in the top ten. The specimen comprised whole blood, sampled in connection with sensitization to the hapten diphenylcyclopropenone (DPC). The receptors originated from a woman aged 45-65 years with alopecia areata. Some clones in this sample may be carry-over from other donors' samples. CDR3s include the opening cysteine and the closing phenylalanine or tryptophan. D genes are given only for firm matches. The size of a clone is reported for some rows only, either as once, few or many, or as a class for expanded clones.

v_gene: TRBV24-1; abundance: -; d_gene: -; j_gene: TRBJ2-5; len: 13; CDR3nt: TGTGCCACCAGTGATGGGAGTGTGGAGACCCAGTACTTC; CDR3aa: CATSDGSVETQYF
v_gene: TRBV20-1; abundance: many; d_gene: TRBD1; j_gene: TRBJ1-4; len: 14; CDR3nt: TGCAGTGCGGGGACAGCCGCAACTAATGAAAAACTGTTTTTT; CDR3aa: CSAGTAATNEKLFF
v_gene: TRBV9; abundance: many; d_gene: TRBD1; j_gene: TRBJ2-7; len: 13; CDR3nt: TGTGCCAGCAATAGGGACAGTAACTACGAGCAGTACTTC; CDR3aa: CASNRDSNYEQYF
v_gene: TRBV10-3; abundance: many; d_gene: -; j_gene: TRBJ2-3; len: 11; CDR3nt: TGTGCCATCCTTGAGGGAGATACGCAGTATTTT; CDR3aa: CAILEGDTQYF
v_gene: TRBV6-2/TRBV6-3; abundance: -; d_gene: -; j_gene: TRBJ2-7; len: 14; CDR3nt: TGTGCCAGCACCAGAACTAGCACATCCTACGAGCAGTACTTC; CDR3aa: CASTRTSTSYEQYF
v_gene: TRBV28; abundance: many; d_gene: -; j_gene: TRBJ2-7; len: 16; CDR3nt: TGTGCCAGCAGCCTGAAGGGCCCGGCGATCTCCTACGAGCAGTACTTC; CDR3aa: CASSLKGPAISYEQYF
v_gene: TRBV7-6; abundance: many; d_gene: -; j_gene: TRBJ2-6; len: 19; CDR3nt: TGTGCCAGCAGCTTAGGGATCCCCGAGCTCCTCTCTGGGGCCAACGTCCTGACTTTC; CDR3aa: CASSLGIPELLSGANVLTF
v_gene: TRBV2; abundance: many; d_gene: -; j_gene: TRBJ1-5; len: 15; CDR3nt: TGTGCCAGCAGGGACCCGGCCGGCAATCATCAGCCCCAGCATTTT; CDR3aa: CASRDPAGNHQPQHF
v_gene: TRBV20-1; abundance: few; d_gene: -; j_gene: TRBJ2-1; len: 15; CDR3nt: TGCAGTGCACCCGGGACTCCAAGCTCCTACAATGAGCAGTTCTTC; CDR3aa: CSAPGTPSSYNEQFF
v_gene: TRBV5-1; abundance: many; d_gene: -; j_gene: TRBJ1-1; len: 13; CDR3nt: TGCGCCAGCAGCCATGACTGGGACTTTGAAGCTTTCTTT; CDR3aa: CASSHDWDFEAFF
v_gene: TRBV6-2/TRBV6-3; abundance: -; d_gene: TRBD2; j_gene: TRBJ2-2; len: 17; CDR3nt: TGTGCCAGCAGTTACTCCCCAGCGGGGGGTTCCACCGGGGAGCTGTTTTTT; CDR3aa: CASSYSPAGGSTGELFF
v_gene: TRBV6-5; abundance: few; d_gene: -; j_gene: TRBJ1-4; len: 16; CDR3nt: TGTGCCAGCAGTTACTCGAACGGGGGTTCTAATGAAAAACTGTTTTTT; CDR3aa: CASSYSNGGSNEKLFF
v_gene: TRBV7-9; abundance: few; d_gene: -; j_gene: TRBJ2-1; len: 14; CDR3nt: TGTGCCAGCAGCCCCGGGACTCCTTACAATGAGCAGTTCTTC; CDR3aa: CASSPGTPYNEQFF
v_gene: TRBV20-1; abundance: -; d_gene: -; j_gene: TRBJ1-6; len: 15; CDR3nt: TGCAGTGCTAGAGTGGGGGGAGCGAATAATTCACCCCTCCACTTT; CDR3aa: CSARVGGANNSPLHF
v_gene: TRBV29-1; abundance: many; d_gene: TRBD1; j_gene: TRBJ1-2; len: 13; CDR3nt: TGCAGCGCTCGGACAGGGGACGGCTATGGCTACACCTTC; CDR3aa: CSARTGDGYGYTF
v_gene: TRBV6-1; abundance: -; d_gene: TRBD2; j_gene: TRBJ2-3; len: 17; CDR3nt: TGTGCCAGCAGTGAACGGCTAGCGGGAGGGCCTGCAGATACGCAGTATTTT; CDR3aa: CASSERLAGGPADTQYF
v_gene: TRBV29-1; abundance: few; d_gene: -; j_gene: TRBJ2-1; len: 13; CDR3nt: TGCAGCGTTGAAATCCGGGGGGCCAATGAGCAGTTCTTC; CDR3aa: CSVEIRGANEQFF
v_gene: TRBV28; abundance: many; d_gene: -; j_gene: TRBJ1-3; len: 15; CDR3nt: TGTGCCAGCAGCCCTGGACAGAGCTCTGGAAACACCATATATTTT; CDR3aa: CASSPGQSSGNTIYF
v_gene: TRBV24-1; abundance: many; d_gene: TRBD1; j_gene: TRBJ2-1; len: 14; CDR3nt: TGTGCCACCAGACCGGGACAGGAAGGCCATGAGCAGTTCTTC; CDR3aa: CATRPGQEGHEQFF
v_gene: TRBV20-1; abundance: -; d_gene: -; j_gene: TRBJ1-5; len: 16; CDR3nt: TGCAGTGCTAGACAGGAAGGGGGAAGGGGCAATCAGCCCCAGCATTTT; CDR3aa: CSARQEGGRGNQPQHF
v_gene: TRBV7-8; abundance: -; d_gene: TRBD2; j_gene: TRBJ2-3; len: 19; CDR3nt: TGTGCCAGCAGCTTAGCGGGGACTACCGTAAGACCTCCCACAGATACGCAGTATTTT; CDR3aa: CASSLAGTTVRPPTDTQYF
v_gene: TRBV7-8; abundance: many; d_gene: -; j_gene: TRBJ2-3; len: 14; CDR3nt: TGTGCCAGCAGGTTGAGGGGTCGCACAGATACGCAGTATTTT; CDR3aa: CASRLRGRTDTQYF
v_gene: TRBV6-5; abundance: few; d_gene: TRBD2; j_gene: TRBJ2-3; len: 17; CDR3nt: TGTGCCAGCAGCAAAGGGGGACTAGCGGGAGATGGAGATACGCAGTATTTT; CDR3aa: CASSKGGLAGDGDTQYF
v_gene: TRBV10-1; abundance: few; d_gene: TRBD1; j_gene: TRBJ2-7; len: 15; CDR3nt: TGCGCCAGCAGGACCCGGGACAGGCTGCACTACGAGCAGTACTTC; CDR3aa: CASRTRDRLHYEQYF
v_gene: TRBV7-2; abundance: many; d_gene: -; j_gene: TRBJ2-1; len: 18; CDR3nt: TGTGCCAGCAGCTTAGTAGGGGTAGCTGCTAGCTCCTACAATGAGCAGTTCTTC; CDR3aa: CASSLVGVAASSYNEQFF
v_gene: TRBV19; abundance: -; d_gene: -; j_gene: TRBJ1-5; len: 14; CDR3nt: TGTGCCAGTTCTAACAGTAATAGCAATCAGCCCCAGCATTTT; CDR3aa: CASSNSNSNQPQHF
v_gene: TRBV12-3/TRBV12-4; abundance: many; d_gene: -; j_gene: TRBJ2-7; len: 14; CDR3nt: TGTGCCAGCAGTGGGTCCGGGGAGTCCTACGAGCAGTACTTC; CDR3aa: CASSGSGESYEQYF
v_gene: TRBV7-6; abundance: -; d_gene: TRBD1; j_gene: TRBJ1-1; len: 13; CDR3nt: TGTGCCAGCAGCTTAGAGGGACAGGGGCCTCCGTTCTTT; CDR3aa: CASSLEGQGPPFF
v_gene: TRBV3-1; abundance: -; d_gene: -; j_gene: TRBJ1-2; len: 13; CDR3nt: TGTGCCAGCAGCCAGCGAGCTCTACTAGGCTACACCTTC; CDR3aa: CASSQRALLGYTF
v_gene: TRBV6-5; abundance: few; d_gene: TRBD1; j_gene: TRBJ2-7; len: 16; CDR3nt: TGTGCCAGCCAACCCACAACAGGGGGGAACTCCTACGAGCAGTACTTC; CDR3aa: CASQPTTGGNSYEQYF
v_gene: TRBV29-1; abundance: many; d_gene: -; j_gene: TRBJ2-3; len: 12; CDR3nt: TGCAGCGTTGATGGCGGCTCAGATACGCAGTATTTT; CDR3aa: CSVDGGSDTQYF
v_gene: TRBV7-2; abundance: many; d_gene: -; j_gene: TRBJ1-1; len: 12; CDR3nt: TGTGCCAGCAGCTTAGACCTCACTGAAGCTTTCTTT; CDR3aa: CASSLDLTEAFF
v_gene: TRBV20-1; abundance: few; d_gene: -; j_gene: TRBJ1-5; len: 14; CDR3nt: TGCAGTGCTCCAGGCACAGGGCACAATCAGCCCCAGCATTTT; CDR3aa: CSAPGTGHNQPQHF
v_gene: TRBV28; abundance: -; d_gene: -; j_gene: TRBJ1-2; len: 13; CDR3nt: TGTGCCAGCAGTTTGAAAGGCGTCCCTGGCTACACCTTC; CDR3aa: CASSLKGVPGYTF
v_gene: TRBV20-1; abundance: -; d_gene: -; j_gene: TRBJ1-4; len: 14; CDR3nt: TGCAGTGCTAGAGTGGCCACAACTAATGAAAAACTGTTTTTT; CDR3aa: CSARVATTNEKLFF
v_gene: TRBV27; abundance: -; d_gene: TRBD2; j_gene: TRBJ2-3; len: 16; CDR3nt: TGTGCCAGCAGTTTAGGCGGGAGAACTTCCACAGATACGCAGTATTTT; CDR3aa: CASSLGGRTSTDTQYF
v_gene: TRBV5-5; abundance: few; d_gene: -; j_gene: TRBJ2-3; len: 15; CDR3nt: TGTGCCAGCAGTTTTCCACGGACAGCCACAGATACGCAGTATTTT; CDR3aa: CASSFPRTATDTQYF
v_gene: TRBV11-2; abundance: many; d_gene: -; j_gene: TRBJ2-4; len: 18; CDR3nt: TGTGCCAGCAGCATTATCCCCCGGACAGAACTAGCCAAAAACATTCAGTACTTC; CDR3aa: CASSIIPRTELAKNIQYF
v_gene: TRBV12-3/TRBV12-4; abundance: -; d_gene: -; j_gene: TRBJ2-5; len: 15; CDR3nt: TGTGCCAGCAGTTCCTCGGACAGTACCCAAGAGACCCAGTACTTC; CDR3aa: CASSSSDSTQETQYF
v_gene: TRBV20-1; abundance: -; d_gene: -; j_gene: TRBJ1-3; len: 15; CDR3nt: TGCAGTGCTGCCGGGGATATGCTCTCTGGAAACACCATATATTTT; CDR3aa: CSAAGDMLSGNTIYF
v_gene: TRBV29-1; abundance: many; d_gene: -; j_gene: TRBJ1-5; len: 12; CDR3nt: TGCAGCGCCGCGGTGGGAGGGCAGCCCCAGCATTTT; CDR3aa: CSAAVGGQPQHF
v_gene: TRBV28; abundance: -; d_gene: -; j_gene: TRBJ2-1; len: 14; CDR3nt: TGTGCCAGCACCCCCCAAGGCTCCTACAATGAGCAGTTCTTC; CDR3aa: CASTPQGSYNEQFF